The clone carrying this T cell receptor (beta chain) was counted ten times or more. No antigen is known for it. V gave up 3 bases and J gave up 4 bases, with 10 bases separating them. CDR1 is LNHNV and CDR2 is YYDKDF in the germline V gene (reference sequence). CDR3 length: 14 amino acids. Genomic DNA constituted the template upon which TCR beta VDJ and CDR3 profiling was performed. TCRdb re-analysed the reads in MiXCR, keeping a single row per CDR3 protein. This table holds around 500,000 distinct CDR3 sequences, around 30% found once. This sample is drawn from a study of CD8+CD57+ T cells in acquired aplastic anemia. Study details: Mean DNA quantity obtained from sorted CD4+ and CD8+ cells was about 3.5 ug. Study conclusions and caveats: In common between the patients and the controls were around 29 CD8+ CDR3 sequences.

Those patients picked for sequencing had displayed CD8+CD57+ cell expansion on flow cytometry. The genes are TRBV15 and TRBJ1-5, with D hard to call. Source material: sorted CD4+, CD8+, or CD8+CD57+ T cells (not recorded which) from PBMCs. The source of this sequence is a human donor with aplastic anemia. CDR3 residues: CATSRTLGNQPQHF. The CDR3 DNA reads as TGTGCCACCAGCAGGACCCTGGGGAATCAGCCCCAGCATTTT.